The 20 T cell receptor beta chains listed next were all sequenced from one sample in a study of vaccination and CD4 T cells after COVID-19. With the Oncomine TCR Beta short-read assay, DNA from cultured CD4+ T cells was sequenced. MiXCR was run by TCRdb on the PCR reads, yielding one entry per CDR3 protein. The sample consists of about 10,000 distinct CDR3 sequences, roughly 32% of them appearing once. Which antigens these TCRs recognize remains unknown. Treatment denoted: roughly ten-day PBMC culture with coronavirus spike peptide pools or control peptides (ViraFEST assay). CD4+ T cells that came from the unexposed donor were collected before the COVID-19 pandemic (2011-2018). Material: CD4+ T cells from blood, cultured in vitro. The receptors here all came from a human donor in good health.

This clonotype was picked up a small number of times. The rearrangement uses TRBV6-1 and TRBJ2-5, with D unclear. V lost 1 base and J lost 4, with 7 bases in between. The germline gives CDR1 MNHNS, CDR2 SASEGT. The CDR3 covers 13 residues. CDR3 region: CASSEVPTETQYF. Written as DNA, the CDR3 is TGTGCCAGCAGTGAAGTTCCTACAGAGACCCAGTACTTC.

This clonotype was counted only a few times. This chain links TRBV6-1 with TRBJ2-5; 7 bases are shared with TRBD1. CDR1 and CDR2 from the germline V gene are MNHNS and SASEGT. The CDR3 spans 13 residues. V was clipped by 6 bases and J by 3 bases; unmatched bases: 4. The CDR3 sequence is CASRRTGEETQYF. The CDR3 DNA reads TGTGCCAGCAGGAGGACAGGCGAAGAGACCCAGTACTTC.

This clonotype has just a few counts. The chain is built from TRBV10-1 and TRBJ1-1; D gene unclear. This CDR3 has 9 amino acids. CDR1 is WNHNN and CDR2 is SYGVQD in the germline V gene (reference sequence). Trimming pared 8 bases from V and 9 bases from J, leaving 7 bases between. CDR3: CASVGKAFF. CDR3 DNA sequence: TGCGCCAGCGTGGGTAAAGCTTTCTTT.

This sequence joins TRBV29-1 and TRBJ1-2, with TRBD1 as a possible D gene (5 bases). Trimming stripped 4 bases from V and 8 bases from J, with 14 bases between. CDR1 is SQVTM and CDR2 is ANQGSEA in the germline V gene. The CDR3 covers 12 residues. The CDR3 DNA sequence: TGCAGCGTTGGTCTAGGGGTTGGCGGCTACACCTTC. This codes for CSVGLGVGGYTF.

By share of the sample, this clonotype is medium-sized. The chain uses TRBV7-9 and TRBJ1-1; no clear D. This CDR3 contains 12 residues. V was pared by 1 base and J by 3 bases, with 3 bases between. Germline V gives CDR1 SEHNR, CDR2 FQNEAQ (reference sequence). CDR3 in DNA: TGTGCCAGCAGCTTAGACGACACTGAAGCTTTCTTT. As protein: CASSLDDTEAFF.

This clonotype was counted only a few times. The rearrangement joins TRBV7-3 to TRBJ1-1; the D gene is possibly TRBD1 (5 bases). The CDR3 has 12 residues. Deletions cut 5 bases from V and 11 bases from J, with 15 bases between. CDR1 and CDR2 from the germline V gene are SGHTA and FQGTGA. CDR3 amino acids: CASSPPGRQAFF. In DNA, the CDR3 is TGTGCCAGCAGCCCGCCGGGACGCCAGGCTTTCTTT.

J is TRBJ1-5 and V is TRBV6-5; D unclear. V lost 0 bases to trimming and J lost 1 base, with 7 bases between them. The CDR3 is 15 amino acids. Germline V gene lookup returns CDR1 MNHEY and CDR2 SVGAGI. This chain's CDR3 is CASSYSTPSNQPQHF. The CDR3 DNA follows: TGTGCCAGCAGTTACTCGACCCCCAGCAATCAGCCCCAGCATTTT.

J is TRBJ2-1 and V is TRBV24-1; a possible D gene is TRBD1 (6 bases). The CDR3 has 13 residues. Deletions cut 9 bases from V and 3 bases from J, with 11 bases between. The germline CDR1 and CDR2 sequences are KGHDR and SFDVKD. The CDR3 protein is CATAGANYNEQFF. CDR3 nucleotide sequence: TGTGCCACCGCAGGGGCGAACTACAATGAGCAGTTCTTC.

The chain uses TRBV29-1 and TRBJ1-2; tentatively, D is TRBD1 (5 bases). Germline CDR1 reads SQVTM; CDR2 reads ANQGSEA. CDR3 size: 15 residues. The V end lost 3 bases, the J end lost 0 bases, and 14 bases lay between the germline ends. CDR3 in amino acids: CSVDSHPTANYGYTF. For the CDR3, the DNA is TGCAGCGTTGATTCTCACCCGACAGCTAACTATGGCTACACCTTC.

This clonotype was recorded only once. The J gene is TRBJ2-7, the V gene TRBV6-4, with D unclear. With 2 bases removed from V and 4 bases from J, the gap between germline ends came to 6 bases. The CDR3 runs to 12 residues. Germline V gene lookup returns CDR1 MRHNA and CDR2 SNTAGT. CDR3 amino acids: CASSDRRYEQYF. In DNA, the CDR3 is TGTGCCAGCAGTGACCGGAGATACGAGCAGTACTTC.

The chain is built from TRBV12-3 or TRBV12-4 and TRBJ2-1; perhaps TRBD1 as D (5 bases). V was shortened by 7 bases and J by 9 bases, with 13 bases between the two germline ends. This CDR3 region has 12 residues. CDR3 residues: CASNLIGAEQFF. The CDR3 nucleotides read TGTGCCAGCAACCTTATAGGGGCTGAGCAGTTCTTC.

This chain joins TRBV14 and TRBJ1-2; D is perhaps TRBD1 (6 bases). The germline V and J ends were trimmed by 1 base and 4 bases, with 13 bases remaining between them. CDR1 and CDR2 from the germline V gene are SGHDN and FVKESK. The CDR3 has 15 amino acids. The CDR3 nucleotides read TGTGCCAGCAGCCAAGGTCAGGGGCGAGGCTATGGCTACACCTTC. This translates into CASSQGQGRGYGYTF.

This clonotype was observed a handful of times. The chain joins TRBV7-9 to TRBJ1-3, with D uncertain. The CDR3 covers 13 residues. Trimming removed 1 base from V and 3 bases from J, with 4 bases in between. The germline gives CDR1 SEHNR, CDR2 FQNEAQ (reference sequence). As DNA, the CDR3 is TGTGCCAGCAGCTTAGTTGATGGAAACACCATATATTTT. Its protein product is CASSLVDGNTIYF.

A few counts support this clonotype. The chain links TRBV12-5 to TRBJ1-5; a weak D match, TRBD1 (5 bases). The CDR3 loop spans 14 amino acids. V was shortened by 6 bases and J by 5 bases, with 14 bases between the two germline ends. Germline V gene data show CDR1 as LGHNT and CDR2 as FRNRAP. The CDR3 loop is CASGSGTDYQPQHF. Written as DNA, the CDR3 is TGTGCTAGTGGCTCCGGGACCGACTATCAGCCCCAGCATTTT.

This clonotype was counted once. V and J are TRBV25-1 and TRBJ2-1, with a tentative D call TRBD1 (6 bases). With 1 base removed from V and 7 bases from J, the gap between germline ends came to 11 bases. The CDR3 extends over 14 amino acids. Germline V gives CDR1 MGHDK, CDR2 SYGVNS. The DNA for the CDR3 is TGTGCCAGCAGTGAATCAGGGGCTAGTAATGAGCAGTTCTTC. It encodes CASSESGASNEQFF. The complete variable domain, with remaining parts taken from reference TRBV25-1 and TRBJ2-1, reads EADIYQTPRYLVIGTGKKITLECSQTMGHDKMYWYQQDPGMELHLIHYSYGVNSTEKGDLSSESTVSRIRTEHFPLTLESARPSHTSQYLCASSESGASNEQFFGPGTRLTVL.

This clonotype appeared a few times. The chain employs TRBV29-1 and TRBJ1-2; the match to TRBD1 covers 8 bases. Germline assignment: CDR1 SQVTM and CDR2 ANQGSEA. After removal of 8 bases from V and 8 bases from J, the junction contained 10 bases not matched to a gene. The CDR3 spans 12 residues. CDR3 DNA: TGCAGCTTACATCAGGGGGCGGACGGCTACACCTTC. The encoded protein is CSLHQGADGYTF.

This clonotype was picked up a small number of times. This chain joins TRBV29-1 and TRBJ1-2; D uncertain. In germline, CDR1 is SQVTM, CDR2 ANQGSEA. The CDR3 sequence is 13 residues long. V was cut by 3 bases and J by 8 bases, with 16 bases left in between. The CDR3 loop is CSVDRRLSWGYTF. In DNA form, the CDR3 reads TGCAGCGTTGACAGACGCCTGTCCTGGGGCTACACCTTC.

In its sample, this clonotype was seen a few times. The chain carries TRBV20-1 and TRBJ1-2; D is unclear. Trimming took off 6 bases at V and 0 bases at J, with 26 bases between the two ends. The CDR3 extends over 18 amino acids. Germline V lookup: CDR1 DFQATT, CDR2 SNEGSKA (reference sequence). Here the CDR3 reads CSAPPSFGLREPNYGYTF. The CDR3 DNA reads as TGCAGTGCCCCTCCTTCCTTCGGTCTGCGGGAACCTAACTATGGCTACACCTTC.

V and J are TRBV3-1 and TRBJ2-1; 7 nucleotides line up with TRBD2. V shed 1 base, J shed 4 bases, and the junction held 4 bases outside the gene matches. Germline V gene lookup returns CDR1 LGHDT and CDR2 YNNKEL (reference sequence). There are 15 residues in the CDR3. In DNA form, the CDR3 reads TGTGCCAGCAGCCAAGGGGCTAGCGGATACAATGAGCAGTTCTTC. Protein: CASSQGASGYNEQFF.

A few counts support this clonotype. V is TRBV6-1 and J is TRBJ2-3; possibly TRBD1 for D (6 bases). Germline values: CDR1 MNHNS, CDR2 SASEGT. Trimming removed 8 bases at V and 3 bases at J, with 15 bases between. The length of the CDR3 is 14 residues. The chain's CDR3 is CASSKTGLTDTQYF. The CDR3 nucleotides are TGTGCCAGCTCAAAGACAGGATTAACAGATACGCAGTATTTT.